This T cell receptor (beta chain) emerged from a study of T cells in Graves' hyperthyroidism and ophthalmopathy. Amplification of TCR beta CDR3 regions was performed using RNA transcripts as template. With the HTBI primer set, the TCR CDR3 went through a first round of RT-PCR. MiXCR, applied by TCRdb to the multiplex PCR reads, yields one record per CDR3 protein. Of fewer than 550,000 distinct CDR3 sequences listed, about 24% are singletons. The V and J ends lost 5 bases and 6 bases respectively, with 16 bases between them. The CDR3 length is 14 residues. The germline CDR1 and CDR2 sequences are MNHEY and SVGEGT. In its sample, this clonotype was seen many times. Reasons for excluding patients were uncontrolled infection, other autoimmune disease, pregnancy or lactation.

The chain has TRBV6-2 or TRBV6-3 and TRBJ1-2; no clear D. Material: blood. The TCR sequence derives from a woman in her 30s with Graves' ophthalmopathy. In nucleotides, the CDR3 is TGTGCCAGCAGTGCCTATCCGGCGGGAGATGGCTACACCTTC. Protein sequence: CASSAYPAGDGYTF.